This T cell receptor (beta chain) stems from a study of regulatory T cells in long-lasting Graves disease. The overall study: Antithyroid drugs had been given to newly diagnosed Graves' patients for under 3 months.

Note on this clonotype: Its antigen remains unidentified. This clone may be a read error of a much larger clone one base away.

iRepertoire HTBI primers and Arm-PCR of CDR3 regions built TCR beta libraries. In TCRdb, the multiplex PCR reads were re-called with MiXCR into one record per CDR3 protein. This sample carries approximately 230,000 distinct CDR3 sequences, about a sixth of them seen once, and the ten largest clones take around 21%. The CDR3 sequence is 16 residues long. With 6 bases clipped from V and 4 bases from J, the junction kept 10 bases outside the gene matches. Germline assignment: CDR1 MNHEY and CDR2 SVGEGT. As to time point: newly diagnosed GD, antithyroid drugs for less than 3 months. Scientists built the TCR library using RNA that was extracted from PBMCs. Patients were enrolled at an endocrinology department in Xi'an, China. Study findings and constraints: Persistent disease was associated with favored TRBV28 usage and with favored use of TRBJ1-2 and TRBJ2-5. Limited sample numbers may have lowered accuracy.

Sequencing was performed on peripheral blood mononuclear cells (PBMCs), taken at new diagnosis, from a patient treated with antithyroid drugs. The chain has TRBV6-2 or TRBV6-3 and TRBJ1-5, with TRBD1 identical over 9 bases. The receptor comes from a female donor with Graves disease. The CDR3: CASSPTGGLQNQPQHF. The CDR3, as DNA: TGTGCCAGCAGCCCTACAGGGGGCCTCCAAAATCAGCCCCAGCATTTT.